Described below is a single T cell receptor (beta chain) sequence and its context. This specimen belongs to a study of T cell responses to AZD1222 COVID-19 vaccine. Clones were read by immunoSEQ multiplex PCR, and TCRdb kept only the in-frame ones, dropping some. Here the sample spans under 150,000 clones, around 91% being singletons. The sample here was peripheral blood, taken on day 0 of AZD1222 vaccination. The receptor's source is an adult in good health.

CDR3 in DNA: TGCGCCAGCAGCTATGACCCGGGACCCGAAAAACTGTTTTTT. Its protein is CASSYDPGPEKLFF. This rearrangement joins TRBV5-1 to TRBJ1-4; D may be TRBD1 (5 bases). The V gene lost 3 bases and the J gene lost 8 bases, with 14 bases spanning the gap. CDR1 and CDR2 from the germline V gene are SGHRS and YFSETQ. The CDR3 sequence is 14 residues long.